This T cell receptor (beta chain) was recorded in a study of blood T cell repertoires in COVID-19. Study as a whole: T cells, B-cell-depleted T cells, or PBMCs provided the cDNA or gDNA that served as material.

The protocol was immunoSEQ multiplex PCR, while the TCRdb copy is restricted to in-frame clones and leaves out a portion. The table lists about 230,000 clones, approximately 80% of them singletons. Per the germline V gene, CDR1 is SSHAT and CDR2 is FNYEAQ (reference sequence). The CDR3 contains 15 residues. This clone was detected once. The junction and the germline gene differ at one end; a read error may be behind it. The rearrangement links TRBV7-7 to TRBJ2-5; 11 bases align to TRBD2. The receptor's source is a man aged 35 to 55 who had recovered from COVID-19. Sequenced material: peripheral blood. In DNA, the CDR3 is TGTGCTAGCAGCGCGGGACTAGCGGCTCAAGAGACCCAGTACTTC. It is translated as CASSAGLAAQETQYF. The full variable domain, rest sourced from reference TRBV7-7 and TRBJ2-5, is GAGVSQSPRYKVTKRGQDVTLRCDPISSHATLYWYQQALGQGPEFLTYFNYEAQPDKSGLPSDRFSAERPEGSISTLTIQRTEQRDSAMYRCASSAGLAAQETQYFGPGTRLLVL.